A selection of T cell receptor beta chains follows, all from one sample in a study of cytomegalovirus exposure and HLA in healthy donors. Sequenced by immunoSEQ multiplex PCR; TCRdb stores in-frame clones only, minus some. The top ten hold 0.9% to 1.2% of the sample, which has 150,000 to 200,000 clones, more than 70% seen once. The material sequenced was PBMCs. The receptors derive from a woman aged 40 to 55 in good health and CMV-seronegative. The CDR3 runs from the conserved cysteine through the conserved F or W. D genes are given only for firm matches. A clone size is listed for some rows: how often the clone was seen (once, few, many), or a class if it is expanded.

TRBV11-2,.,TRBJ2-1,TRBD2,CASSSGTSGRFGEQFF,TGTGCCAGCAGCTCTGGGACTAGCGGGAGATTCGGTGAGCAGTTCTTC
TRBV19,.,TRBJ1-5,.,CASSIANQPQHF,TGTGCCAGTAGTATTGCGAATCAGCCCCAGCATTTT
TRBV23-1,.,TRBJ2-4,.,CASTTGFSGNIQYF,TGCGCCAGCACCACAGGGTTTTCTGGAAACATTCAGTACTTC
TRBV13,.,TRBJ2-2,TRBD2,CASSPNTGTRDTGELFF,TGTGCCAGCAGCCCTAACACCGGGACTAGAGACACCGGGGAGCTGTTTTTT
TRBV11-3,.,TRBJ2-5,TRBD1,CASSTRTGGQETQYF,TGTGCCAGCAGCACCCGGACAGGGGGTCAAGAGACCCAGTACTTC
TRBV28,.,TRBJ1-2,TRBD1,CASSSIRDSLLYGYTF,TGTGCCAGCAGTTCTATTAGGGACAGCTTACTCTATGGCTACACCTTC
TRBV6-1,.,TRBJ2-5,TRBD2,CASSPLAGGVETQYF,TGTGCCAGCAGTCCCCTCGCGGGAGGAGTAGAGACCCAGTACTTC
TRBV5-6,.,TRBJ2-5,TRBD2,CASRGGVGRPRGETQYF,TGTGCCAGCCGGGGCGGAGTCGGGAGGCCCCGGGGAGAGACCCAGTACTTC
TRBV7-9,.,TRBJ2-7,.,CASSLAGVFYEQYF,TGTGCCAGCAGCTTAGCGGGAGTATTTTACGAGCAGTACTTC
TRBV28,once,TRBJ2-3,.,CASQKRADTQYF,TGTGCCAGCCAAAAACGCGCAGATACGCAGTATTTT
TRBV2,.,TRBJ2-3,TRBD1,CASRKITGATDTQYF,TGTGCCAGCAGGAAAATAACAGGGGCCACAGATACGCAGTATTTT
TRBV2,.,TRBJ1-5,.,CASAGLPTRPQHF,TGTGCCAGCGCTGGACTGCCAACCCGGCCCCAGCATTTT
TRBV6-5,few,TRBJ2-6,.,CASSRQVSGANVLTF,TGTGCCAGCAGCCGACAGGTCTCTGGGGCCAACGTCCTGACTTTC
TRBV19,.,TRBJ2-1,.,CASSLLTSANEQFF,TGTGCCAGTAGTCTACTGACTAGTGCCAATGAGCAGTTCTTC
TRBV7-2,.,TRBJ1-2,.,CASSLAQGYGYTF,TGTGCCAGCAGCTTAGCACAGGGCTATGGCTACACCTTC
TRBV4-1,.,TRBJ1-2,TRBD1,CASSQSTGGIYGYTF,TGCGCCAGCAGCCAATCGACAGGGGGTATCTATGGCTACACCTTC
TRBV19,.,TRBJ2-5,.,CASSPWPKETQYF,TGTGCCAGTAGTCCGTGGCCCAAAGAGACCCAGTACTTC
TRBV4-2,.,TRBJ1-3,.,CASSQDFSVTRGSGNTIYF,TGTGCCAGCAGCCAAGACTTCTCAGTGACCCGAGGCTCTGGAAACACCATATATTTT
TRBV7-9,.,TRBJ1-3,TRBD1,CASSLGGGIPVAGNTIYF,TGTGCCAGCAGCTTAGGAGGGGGCATCCCCGTAGCCGGAAACACCATATATTTT
TRBV5-4,once,TRBJ2-7,.,CAAGQGPYDEQYF,TGTGCCGCTGGGCAGGGCCCATACGACGAGCAGTACTTC
TRBV9,.,TRBJ1-1,.,CASSVSPDTLNTEAFF,TGTGCCAGCAGCGTCTCCCCGGACACCTTGAACACTGAAGCTTTCTTT
TRBV2,.,TRBJ1-1,.,CASSEDYLTEAFF,TGTGCCAGCAGTGAAGACTACTTGACTGAAGCTTTCTTT
TRBV7-9,.,TRBJ1-1,.,CASSLVDGSDEAFF,TGTGCCAGCAGCTTAGTAGATGGGAGTGATGAAGCTTTCTTT
TRBV5-1,.,TRBJ2-1,TRBD1,CASSLGQGEHNEQFF,TGCGCCAGCAGCTTGGGCCAGGGGGAACACAATGAGCAGTTCTTC
TRBV5-8,.,TRBJ1-4,.,CASIRTATNEKLFF,TGTGCCAGCATCAGGACAGCAACTAATGAAAAACTGTTTTTT
TRBV19,.,TRBJ2-2,TRBD1,CASSIVAGGGSGELFF,TGTGCCAGTAGTATCGTTGCAGGGGGCGGATCGGGGGAGCTGTTTTTT
TRBV7-2,.,TRBJ2-3,TRBD2,CASSRGLAGDPYTQYF,TGTGCCAGCAGTCGTGGACTAGCGGGAGATCCATATACGCAGTATTTT
TRBV5-4,.,TRBJ2-3,TRBD2,CASSGGSGRARDTQYF,TGTGCCAGCAGCGGGGGGAGCGGGAGGGCCAGAGATACGCAGTATTTT
TRBV4-1,.,TRBJ2-1,.,CASSQAYLGKDSYNEQFF,TGCGCCAGCAGCCAAGCCTACCTCGGGAAGGACTCCTACAATGAGCAGTTCTTC
TRBV9,.,TRBJ1-5,.,CASSQGSSQPQHF,TGTGCCAGCAGCCAGGGTTCTAGTCAGCCCCAGCATTTT
TRBV9,.,TRBJ1-3,.,CASSPRETVTLNTIYF,TGTGCCAGCAGCCCCCGGGAGACAGTAACCTTAAACACCATATATTTT
TRBV6-6,.,TRBJ1-1,.,CASTLQVTGTEAFF,TGTGCCAGCACCCTACAGGTAACCGGCACTGAAGCTTTCTTT
TRBV7-3,.,TRBJ1-3,.,CASSLSGKGNTIYF,TGTGCCAGCAGCTTATCCGGGAAGGGAAACACCATATATTTT
TRBV15,.,TRBJ2-6,TRBD1,CATSRDGGQGLGANVLTF,TGTGCCACCAGCAGAGATGGCGGACAGGGGCTTGGGGCCAACGTCCTGACTTTC
TRBV2,once,TRBJ2-5,TRBD2,CASSGSTSGRQYQETQYF,TGTGCCAGCAGTGGGTCGACTAGCGGAAGGCAGTACCAAGAGACCCAGTACTTC
TRBV5-8,.,TRBJ2-7,.,CASSGAGYEQYF,TGTGCCAGCAGCGGGGCAGGTTACGAGCAGTACTTC
TRBV6-6,once,TRBJ2-1,.,CASSDMSYNEQFF,TGTGCCAGCAGCGACATGTCCTACAATGAGCAGTTCTTC
TRBV7-8,.,TRBJ2-3,TRBD1,CASSPLMTGGTDTQYF,TGTGCCAGCAGCCCACTAATGACAGGGGGGACAGATACGCAGTATTTT
TRBV7-9,once,TRBJ2-5,.,CSSSLGAETQYF,TGTTCCAGCAGCTTAGGGGCTGAGACCCAGTACTTC
TRBV9,.,TRBJ2-1,TRBD1,CASSVQGVSYNEQFF,TGTGCCAGCAGCGTACAGGGGGTCTCCTACAATGAGCAGTTCTTC
TRBV10-3,few,TRBJ2-2,.,CAISQGRNTGELFF,TGTGCCATCAGCCAGGGGCGAAACACCGGGGAGCTGTTTTTT
TRBV5-1,.,TRBJ1-1,.,CASSLGGKTGNTEAFF,TGCGCCAGCAGCCTGGGGGGAAAGACAGGGAACACTGAAGCTTTCTTT
TRBV29-1,.,TRBJ2-1,.,CSVGRTGGEQFF,TGCAGCGTTGGGAGGACGGGTGGTGAGCAGTTCTTC
TRBV27,.,TRBJ2-7,TRBD1,CASSLTGGALYEQYF,TGTGCCAGCAGTTTAACAGGGGGCGCATTATACGAGCAGTACTTC
TRBV29-1,.,TRBJ2-1,TRBD1,CSVKTGDTQQFF,TGCAGCGTTAAAACAGGGGACACTCAGCAGTTCTTC
TRBV7-2,.,TRBJ2-3,.,CASSLAGGRNTDTQYF,TGTGCCAGCAGCCTGGCCGGGGGTCGTAACACAGATACGCAGTATTTT
TRBV25-1,.,TRBJ2-1,.,CASSERGGPYNEQFF,TGTGCCAGCAGTGAGAGAGGAGGGCCTTACAATGAGCAGTTCTTC
TRBV9,.,TRBJ2-1,.,CASSGATNEQFF,TGTGCCAGCAGCGGAGCCACCAATGAGCAGTTCTTC
TRBV10-3,.,TRBJ2-7,.,CAISESVQVSSYEQYF,TGTGCCATCAGTGAGTCGGTACAGGTGAGCTCCTACGAGCAGTACTTC
TRBV11-3,few,TRBJ2-1,TRBD2,CASSLGGSADEQFF,TGTGCCAGCAGCTTAGGCGGGAGCGCGGATGAGCAGTTCTTC
TRBV13,.,TRBJ2-1,.,CASSLGSGSHYNEQFF,TGTGCCAGCAGCTTAGGCAGCGGTTCCCACTACAATGAGCAGTTCTTC
TRBV27,.,TRBJ2-5,TRBD2,CASSHYSTSGQETQYF,TGTGCCAGCAGTCACTACTCGACTAGCGGGCAAGAGACCCAGTACTTC
TRBV11-2,.,TRBJ1-1,.,CASSFEGRDTEAFF,TGTGCCAGCAGCTTTGAGGGGAGGGACACTGAAGCTTTCTTT